This passage covers 8 T cell receptor beta chains from one sample sequenced in a study of T cells after yellow fever vaccination. TCRdb analysed the 5' RACE reads with MiXCR anew, one entry per CDR3 protein. This sample has about 220,000 distinct CDR3 sequences, with around 3.1% found just once. The sample consisted of CD4+ T cells sorted from PBMCs, taken 10 days after the yellow fever booster vaccination. The receptors shown here come from a man younger than 35 who received the YFV17D yellow fever vaccine.

This clonotype was found many times. V gene TRBV16 combines with J gene TRBJ1-5, with TRBD1 as a possible D gene (5 bases). V lost 4 bases to trimming and J lost 5 bases, with 9 bases between them. CDR3 length: 13 residues. The germline CDR1 and CDR2 sequences are KGHSY and FQNENV. The CDR3: CASSRGPHQPQHF. The CDR3 DNA sequence: TGTGCCAGCAGCCGGGGCCCTCATCAGCCCCAGCATTTT.

A few counts support this clonotype. The chain has TRBV5-4 and TRBJ2-6, with 11 bases that match TRBD2. CDR1 SGHNT and CDR2 YYREEE come from the germline V gene (reference sequence). This CDR3 has 18 residues. The V and J ends lost 3 bases and 0 bases, in that order; junction bases with no gene match: 5. CDR3 DNA: TGTGCCAGCAGCTCTCCTAGCGGGGGGCTCTCTGGGGCCAACGTCCTGACTTTC. This codes for CASSSPSGGLSGANVLTF.

The rearrangement links TRBV7-2 to TRBJ2-5; no clear D gene. CDR1 and CDR2 (germline): SGHTA, FQGNSA. The V end lost 2 bases, the J end lost 5 bases, and 12 bases lay between the germline ends. The CDR3 covers 14 residues. CDR3 DNA: TGTGCCAGCAGCTTACCCGAACCCCCCGAGACCCAGTACTTC. Translated, it gives CASSLPEPPETQYF.

V and J are TRBV29-1 and TRBJ1-1; the D is unclear. The germline gives CDR1 SQVTM, CDR2 ANQGSEA. The length of the CDR3 is 11 residues. Trimming left V 2 bases short and J 4 bases short, with 5 bases between. In DNA form, the CDR3 reads TGCAGCGTTGAATTACGCACTGAAGCTTTCTTT. This codes for CSVELRTEAFF.

This clonotype was observed at least ten times. This rearrangement joins TRBV5-1 to TRBJ2-2, with TRBD1 as a possible D gene (6 bases). Trimming left V 3 bases short and J 2 bases short, with 11 bases between. This CDR3 comprises 15 residues. CDR1 SGHRS and CDR2 YFSETQ come from the germline V gene. As DNA, the CDR3 is TGCGCCAGCAGCTCCGGGACACCCAACACCGGGGAGCTGTTTTTT. Its protein is CASSSGTPNTGELFF.

This clonotype was counted between two and nine times. J is TRBJ1-2 and V is TRBV11-2; the match to TRBD1 covers 7 bases. The germline V gene encodes CDR1 SGHAT and CDR2 FQNNGV. The CDR3 runs 16 residues. V was pared by 5 bases and J by 4 bases, with 13 bases of the junction left unmatched. This CDR3 reads CASSLGTASQFYGYTF. The CDR3 DNA reads TGTGCCAGCAGCCTCGGGACAGCCTCCCAATTCTATGGCTACACCTTC.

The chain links TRBV7-9 to TRBJ2-5, with TRBD2 matching over 9 bases. The CDR3 extends over 15 amino acids. CDR1 and CDR2 from the germline V gene are SEHNR and FQNEAQ (reference sequence). Trimming at V came to 6 bases and at J to 5 bases, leaving 10 bases not matched to a gene. The CDR3 loop is CASSTSGGSAETQYF. For the CDR3, the DNA is TGTGCCAGCAGTACAAGCGGGGGGAGCGCCGAGACCCAGTACTTC.

This clonotype came up many times. The chain carries TRBV20-1 and TRBJ2-5, with 16 bases that match TRBD2. Trimming cost V 5 bases and J 5 bases; bases outside gene matches: 8. Germline lookup yields CDR1 DFQATT and CDR2 SNEGSKA (reference sequence). This CDR3 is 16 amino acids long. In DNA form, the CDR3 reads TGCAGTGCTTCCGGGACTAGCGGGGGGGCTCACGAGACCCAGTACTTC. Protein: CSASGTSGGAHETQYF.